This T cell receptor beta chain was sequenced during a study of Ad26.COV2.S vaccination and SARS-CoV-2 variants. Profiled with immunoSEQ multiplex PCR; TCRdb holds only in-frame clones, not every one. There are approximately 340,000 clones in the sample; about 90% occur only once, and 3.9% lies in the top ten. V lost 0 bases and J lost 2, with 9 bases in between. Germline V gene data show CDR1 as SGHAT and CDR2 as FQNNGV. The CDR3 is made up of 15 amino acids. V usage is TRBV11-2 and J usage is TRBJ2-3; the D gene is possibly TRBD2 (5 bases). This clonotype originated in a human donor who had recovered from COVID-19. Sequencing used peripheral blood, obtained after recovery from COVID-19. The CDR3 is CASSLDRLPTDTQYF. CDR3 nucleotide sequence: TGTGCCAGCAGCTTAGATAGACTACCCACAGATACGCAGTATTTT.